The 18 T cell receptor beta chains reported below all come from one sample, sequenced in a study of HIV-infected patients and healthy controls. The repertoire came from unfractionated whole blood and reflected all unsorted peripheral T cells. Reverse transcription used approximately 500 ng RNA and constant-region primers for alpha and beta. Using multiplexing indices, alpha and beta chain libraries were generated apart by chain-specific third strand synthesis. TCRdb re-called the 5' RACE reads through MiXCR, storing one row per CDR3 protein. This sample has approximately 12,000 distinct CDR3 sequences, with over 4% found just once. The sample taken for sequencing was blood. Every receptor here comes from an adult in good health.

This clonotype has ten or more counts. The chain uses TRBV12-3 or TRBV12-4 and TRBJ1-1; D remains ambiguous. The CDR3 runs to 15 residues. The V gene lost 6 bases and the J gene lost 1 base, with 15 bases spanning the gap. CDR3 protein: CASSPSWLENTEAFF. CDR3 DNA sequence: TGTGCCAGCAGCCCTTCCTGGCTTGAGAACACTGAAGCTTTCTTT.

This clonotype was detected ten times or more. The chain uses TRBV7-8 and TRBJ2-3; 7 bases agree with TRBD1. The germline CDR1 and CDR2 sequences are SGHVS and FQNEAQ. This CDR3 spans 16 amino acids. V lost 5 bases and J lost 0; bases outside the gene matches: 8. The CDR3 bases are TGTGCCAGCAGCCTATTCTCAGGGGGAAGCACAGATACGCAGTATTTT. The encoded protein is CASSLFSGGSTDTQYF. The whole variable domain, remainder taken from reference TRBV7-8 and TRBJ2-3, is GAGVSQSPRYKVAKRGQDVALRCDPISGHVSLFWYQQALGQGPEFLTYFQNEAQLDKSGLPSDRFFAERPEGSVSTLKIQRTQQEDSAVYLCASSLFSGGSTDTQYFGPGTRLTVL.

In this sample, this clonotype turned up many times. V usage is TRBV11-2 and J usage is TRBJ1-1, with a possible D match to TRBD1 (6 bases). Trimming removed 5 bases from V and 1 base from J, with 14 bases in between. The CDR3 extends over 15 amino acids. CDR1 and CDR2 (germline): SGHAT, FQNNGV. The CDR3 loop is CASSKPGQKNTEAFF. CDR3 coding DNA: TGTGCCAGCAGCAAACCGGGACAAAAGAACACTGAAGCTTTCTTT.

By share, this clonotype counts as medium-sized. The chain couples TRBV29-1 to TRBJ2-3; D ambiguous. Germline V gives CDR1 SQVTM, CDR2 ANQGSEA. The CDR3 has 13 residues. V lost 1 base and J lost 2, with 7 bases in between. In nucleotides, the CDR3 is TGCAGCGTTGAAGGACTTACCACAGATACGCAGTATTTT. This translates into CSVEGLTTDTQYF.

This clonotype was counted many times. This CDR3 reads CASSGWTQTQNSPLHF. The CDR3 region has the DNA TGTGCCAGCAGTGGTTGGACACAGACCCAGAATTCACCCCTCCACTTT. V usage is TRBV6-5 and J usage is TRBJ1-6, with D possibly TRBD1 on 5 matching bases. Trimming left V 5 bases short and J 7 bases short, with 18 bases between. Germline V lookup: CDR1 MNHEY, CDR2 SVGAGI. This CDR3 has 16 residues.

Judged by abundance, this clonotype is medium-sized (0.01 to 0.1%). V and J are TRBV3-1 and TRBJ1-1, with D possibly being TRBD1 (5 bases). Germline CDR1 is LGHDT and CDR2 is YNNKEL (reference sequence). Between the trimmed V and J ends, which lost 3 bases and 7 bases, there was a span of 15 bases. This CDR3 region has 14 residues. CDR3 amino acids: CASSQWQSGGEAFF. DNA of the CDR3: TGTGCCAGCAGCCAGTGGCAGTCCGGGGGTGAAGCTTTCTTT.

There are many counts of this clonotype. The chain couples TRBV20-1 to TRBJ2-7; TRBD2 aligns across 12 bases. Germline V gives CDR1 DFQATT, CDR2 SNEGSKA (reference sequence). There are 15 residues in the CDR3. After removal of 5 bases from V and 6 bases from J, the junction contained 11 bases not matched to a gene. The CDR3 protein is CSAPTSGGVPSEQYF. CDR3 nucleotides: TGCAGTGCTCCGACTAGCGGGGGTGTTCCCTCCGAGCAGTACTTC.

The table lists this clonotype with many counts. The rearrangement links TRBV20-1 to TRBJ1-2, with D perhaps TRBD1 (5 bases). Germline V gene data show CDR1 as DFQATT and CDR2 as SNEGSKA (reference sequence). V gave up 0 bases and J gave up 3 bases, with 14 bases separating them. CDR3 length equals 15 residues. The CDR3 DNA follows: TGCAGTGCTAGAGATTTGCGGGGGAGCGACTATGGCTACACCTTC. Amino acids: CSARDLRGSDYGYTF.

By sample share, this clonotype is medium-sized (0.01 to 0.1%). The chain carries TRBV5-1 and TRBJ1-1; D gene ambiguous. The CDR3 has 14 residues. Germline CDR1 reads SGHRS; CDR2 reads YFSETQ. Trimming shortened V by 2 bases and J by 1 base, and 9 bases separated the two germline ends. The CDR3 DNA follows: TGCGCCAGCAGCTTAACGGCGGGGAACACTGAAGCTTTCTTT. It is translated as CASSLTAGNTEAFF.

This clonotype counts as medium-sized. The junction shows a germline mismatch at one end, possibly a read error. The chain carries TRBV10-2 and TRBJ1-4; a possible D gene is TRBD1 (5 bases). This CDR3 region has 13 residues. Germline V gene lookup returns CDR1 WSHSY and CDR2 SAAADI. CDR3 protein: CASSEPGTGLAIF. DNA of the CDR3: TGCGCCAGCAGTGAGCCCGGGACCGGGTTAGCGATTTTT.

The sample holds many counts of this clonotype. J is TRBJ2-3 and V is TRBV20-1; D is possibly TRBD2 (6 bases). CDR1 is DFQATT, CDR2 SNEGSKA, per germline (reference sequence). Trimming took off 3 bases at V and 2 bases at J, with 21 bases between the two ends. CDR3 length equals 17 residues. The CDR3 DNA reads TGCAGTGCTAGCGCAATGCGGGACCTTCGCGACACAGATACGCAGTATTTT. Encoded protein: CSASAMRDLRDTDTQYF.

This clonotype is labeled medium-sized. This rearrangement joins TRBV7-2 to TRBJ2-5, with TRBD2 matching over 13 bases. Unmatched junction bases numbered 2, after V lost 5 bases and J lost 2 bases. The CDR3 totals 15 residues. Looked up from germline, CDR1 is SGHTA and CDR2 is FQGNSA. The CDR3 region has the DNA TGTGCCAGCAGCATGGGACTAGCGGGGCAAGAGACCCAGTACTTC. This encodes CASSMGLAGQETQYF.

By share of the sample, this clonotype is medium-sized. This chain connects TRBV2 to TRBJ1-5; D possibly corresponds to TRBD1 (6 bases). V lost 4 bases and J 3 bases, leaving 13 bases between the germline ends. This CDR3 is built from 15 residues. The germline V gene has CDR1 SNHLY and CDR2 FYNNEI. The CDR3 region has the DNA TGTGCCAGCAGTGGTCAGGGGACGAACAATCAGCCCCAGCATTTT. The encoded protein is CASSGQGTNNQPQHF.

The sample holds a few counts of this clonotype. The chain uses TRBV7-2 and TRBJ1-3; 10 bases agree with TRBD1. This CDR3 has 17 amino acids. Trimming took 5 bases from V and 3 from J; bases not matched to a gene: 10. Germline V gene sequence: CDR1 SGHTA, CDR2 FQGNSA. The DNA of the CDR3 is TGTGCCAGCAGCACACCGGGACAGGGGAGGTTTGGAAACACCATATATTTT. Translating gives CASSTPGQGRFGNTIYF.

This clonotype was detected many times. J is TRBJ2-1 and V is TRBV30, with D tentatively TRBD2 (5 bases). The germline CDR1 and CDR2 sequences are GTSNPN and SVGIG (reference sequence). This CDR3 spans 14 amino acids. V shed 0 bases and J shed 5 bases, with 11 bases lying between them. The CDR3: CAWSVGLAHNEQFF. In DNA form, the CDR3 reads TGTGCCTGGAGTGTAGGGCTAGCCCACAATGAGCAGTTCTTC.

This clonotype was seen a few times. The chain combines TRBV29-1 with TRBJ1-1, with 9 bases fitting TRBD1. This CDR3 is 15 amino acids long. Germline V gene data show CDR1 as SQVTM and CDR2 as ANQGSEA. The trim removed 2 bases at V and 1 base at J, leaving 5 bases unmatched. The CDR3 nucleotides are TGCAGCGTTGAACACAGGGGGCGTACGAACACTGAAGCTTTCTTT. This codes for CSVEHRGRTNTEAFF.

This clonotype was counted many times. The chain uses TRBV20-1 and TRBJ2-1, with a weak D call TRBD2 (5 bases). Deletions cut 0 bases from V and 3 bases from J, with 12 bases between. The germline gives CDR1 DFQATT, CDR2 SNEGSKA (reference sequence). The CDR3 has 15 residues. CDR3 loop: CSARDPGLDYNEQFF. In DNA form, the CDR3 reads TGCAGTGCTAGAGATCCCGGACTGGACTACAATGAGCAGTTCTTC.

This clonotype is medium-sized in the sample. The chain recombines TRBV6-5 with TRBJ2-3; perhaps D is TRBD1 or TRBD2 (6 bases each). Germline V gene data show CDR1 as MNHEY and CDR2 as SVGAGI. V dropped 0 bases and J dropped 6 bases, with 13 bases sitting between them. This CDR3 spans 15 amino acids. CDR3 nucleotides: TGTGCCAGCAGTTACTCGGGGGGCCCAGGGGATACGCAGTATTTT. Amino acids: CASSYSGGPGDTQYF.